This T cell receptor (beta chain) came from a study of blood T cell repertoires in COVID-19. Some clones are missing from TCRdb's copy, which holds only in-frame ones; the method was immunoSEQ multiplex PCR. In the table there are some 76,000 clones, about 90% of which are singletons. Looked up from germline, CDR1 is MNHEY and CDR2 is SVGAGI. Trimming took off 0 bases at V and 0 bases at J, with 6 bases between the two ends. The CDR3 consists of 15 residues. This TCR came from a human donor in a cohort sampled during active COVID-19. The sequenced sample was peripheral blood. The rearrangement uses TRBV6-5 and TRBJ1-3; D gene unclear. CDR3 coding DNA: TGTGCCAGCAGTTACTCGAGGATCTCTGGAAACACCATATATTTT. It encodes CASSYSRISGNTIYF.